One and the same sample provided the 7 T cell receptor beta chains below, sequenced in a study of T cell responses to AZD1222 COVID-19 vaccine. Assay: immunoSEQ multiplex PCR; the TCRdb copy retains only in-frame clones and omits some. The repertoire consists of approximately 89,000 clones, with 88% occurring once and the leading ten covering about an eighth. Sequenced material: peripheral blood, taken on day 0 of AZD1222 vaccination. All receptors come from an adult in good health.

The V and J genes are TRBV10-1 and TRBJ1-2; D is unclear. Looked up from germline, CDR1 is WNHNN and CDR2 is SYGVQD (reference sequence). V dropped 6 bases and J dropped 8 bases, with 16 bases sitting between them. The length of the CDR3 is 13 residues. The CDR3 DNA reads TGCGCCAGCAGAAGCTTCTCTTTGAGGGGCTACACCTTC. Encoded protein: CASRSFSLRGYTF.

The rearrangement links TRBV4-1 to TRBJ2-2, with 7 nucleotides matching TRBD1. The germline gives CDR1 MGHRA, CDR2 YSYEKL. CDR3 length: 15 amino acids. The V gene end was trimmed by 0 bases and the J gene end by 7 bases; junction bases not matched to a gene: 5. CDR3 DNA sequence: TGCGCCAGCAGCCAAGAGAGGGGGCCGGACGGGGAGCTGTTTTTT. This translates into CASSQERGPDGELFF.

The chain uses TRBV19 and TRBJ1-5, with no clear D. The CDR3 consists of 16 residues. Per germline, CDR1 LNHDA and CDR2 SQIVND (reference sequence). The V and J ends lost 4 bases and 0 bases respectively, with 13 bases between them. CDR3 region: CASSNPAEPSNQPQHF. In DNA form, the CDR3 reads TGTGCCAGTAGTAACCCGGCGGAGCCTAGCAATCAGCCCCAGCATTTT.

V is TRBV21-1 and J is TRBJ1-5; TRBD1, the D gene given by the table, was not confirmed from the DNA. TRBV21-1 is an annotated pseudogene. The CDR3 is 13 amino acids. CDR3 DNA: TGTGCCAGATCACAGGCCCAAGGTCAGCCCCAGCATTTT. Translation gives CARSQAQGQPQHF.

A few counts support this clone. The V and J genes are TRBV9 and TRBJ2-7; 14 nucleotides match TRBD2. This CDR3 is built from 18 residues. V was clipped by 0 bases and J by 0 bases; unmatched bases: 5. Per the germline V gene, CDR1 is SGDLS and CDR2 is YYNGEE. The CDR3 loop reads CASSVGGLAGGSSYEQYF. The CDR3 DNA sequence: TGTGCCAGCAGCGTAGGAGGACTAGCGGGGGGAAGCTCCTACGAGCAGTACTTC.

The genes are TRBV5-1 and TRBJ1-1; D is ambiguous. The CDR3 is 13 amino acids. The germline V and J ends were trimmed by 0 bases and 4 bases, with 7 bases remaining between them. CDR1 and CDR2 from the germline V gene are SGHRS and YFSETQ. The CDR3 sequence: CASSLVSSTEAFF. The CDR3 region has the DNA TGCGCCAGCAGCTTGGTTTCCAGCACTGAAGCTTTCTTT.

The V and J genes are TRBV5-4 and TRBJ1-1; D perhaps matches TRBD1 (6 bases). Germline lookup yields CDR1 SGHNT and CDR2 YYREEE (reference sequence). V was pared by 4 bases and J by 3 bases, with 16 bases between. The CDR3 is made up of 15 amino acids. This CDR3 is CASSTTRGADTEAFF. As DNA, the CDR3 is TGTGCCAGCAGCACCACGAGGGGGGCGGACACTGAAGCTTTCTTT.